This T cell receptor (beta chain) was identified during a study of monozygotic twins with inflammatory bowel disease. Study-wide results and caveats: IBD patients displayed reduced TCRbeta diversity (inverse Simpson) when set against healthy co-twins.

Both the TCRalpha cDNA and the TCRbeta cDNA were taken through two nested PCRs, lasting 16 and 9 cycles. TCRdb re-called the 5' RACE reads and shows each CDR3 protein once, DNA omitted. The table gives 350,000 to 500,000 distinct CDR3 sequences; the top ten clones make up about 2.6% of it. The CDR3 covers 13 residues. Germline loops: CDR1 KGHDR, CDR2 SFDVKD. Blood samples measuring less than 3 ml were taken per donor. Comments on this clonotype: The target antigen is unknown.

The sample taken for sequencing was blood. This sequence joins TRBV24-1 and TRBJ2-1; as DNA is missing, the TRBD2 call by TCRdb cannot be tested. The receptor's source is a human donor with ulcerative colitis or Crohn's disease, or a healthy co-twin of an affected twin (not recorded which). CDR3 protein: CATSSGSYNEQFF.